In this sample, the clone carrying this T cell receptor beta chain turned up many times. The time point here: patch test 3, about 24 weeks after DPC sensitization. Treatment meaning: therapeutic diphenylcyclopropenone sensitization with weekly scalp DPC. Unfractionated whole blood yielded the extracted total RNA. TCRdb re-analysed the RACE reads in MiXCR, keeping a single row per CDR3 protein. This table has some 39,000 distinct CDR3 sequences, over 7.5% appearing once. The CDR3 is 13 residues long. V lost 3 bases, J lost 5 bases, and 10 bases lay in between. Germline lookup yields CDR1 MNHEY and CDR2 SMNVEV (reference sequence). This sample was included in a study of human T cells and chemical hapten exposure. Across the study: Patients got weekly scalp diphenylcyclopropenone doses over the roughly 22-week study.

V is TRBV27 and J is TRBJ1-1; perhaps TRBD1 as D (5 bases). This TCR was recovered from a middle-aged man with alopecia areata. Some clones in this sample may be carry-over from other donors' samples. The starting material was whole blood, obtained in connection with sensitization to the hapten diphenylcyclopropenone (DPC). The CDR3, as DNA: TGTGCCAGCAGTTTTGGGGGACGGACTGAAGCTTTCTTT. This codes for CASSFGGRTEAFF.